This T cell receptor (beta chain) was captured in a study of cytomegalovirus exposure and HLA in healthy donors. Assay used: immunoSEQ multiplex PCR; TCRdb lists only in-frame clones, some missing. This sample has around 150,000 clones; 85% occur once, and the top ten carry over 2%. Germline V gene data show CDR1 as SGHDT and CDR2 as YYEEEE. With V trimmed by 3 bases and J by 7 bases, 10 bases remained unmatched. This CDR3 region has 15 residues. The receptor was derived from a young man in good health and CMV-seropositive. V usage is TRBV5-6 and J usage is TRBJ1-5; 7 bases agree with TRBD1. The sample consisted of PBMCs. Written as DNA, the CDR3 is TGTGCCAGCAGCTCTGGACAGGCCTCCGGGCAGCCCCAGCATTTT. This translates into CASSSGQASGQPQHF.